These T cell receptor beta chains were read from a single sample in a study of CD8 T cells in ankylosing spondylitis. TCRdb re-called the 5' RACE reads through MiXCR, storing one row per CDR3 protein. The profile shows about 440,000 distinct CDR3 sequences, roughly 17% of them singletons. The sequencing sample was made of blood, either unsorted or a sorted T cell fraction (not recorded which). These TCRs come from a male donor with ankylosing spondylitis. Both conserved end residues are part of each CDR3. D genes are given only for firm matches. The size of a clone is reported for some rows only, either as once, few or many, or as a class for expanded clones.

few TRBD1 TRBJ1-4 TRBV5-1 CASSTGGNEKLFF TGCGCCAGTTCGACAGGGGGCAATGAAAAACTGTTTTTT
many . TRBJ2-2 TRBV12-3/TRBV12-4 CASTKGGGPNTGELFF TGTGCCAGCACAAAAGGGGGGGGACCCAACACCGGGGAGCTGTTTTTT
. TRBD2 TRBJ2-5 TRBV10-2 CASSWAGDWETQYF TGCGCCAGCAGTTGGGCGGGAGATTGGGAGACCCAGTACTTC
once TRBD2 TRBJ2-1 TRBV14 CASSPRLAGGSYNEQFF TGTGCCAGCAGCCCGCGACTAGCGGGAGGTTCCTACAATGAGCAGTTCTTC
few . TRBJ1-5 TRBV5-1 CASSPEGSQQPNQPQHF TGCGCCAGCAGCCCGGAGGGCAGCCAACAACCCAATCAGCCCCAGCATTTT
. . TRBJ2-2 TRBV3-1 CASSRPHTWTGELFF TGTGCCAGCAGCCGCCCGCATACGTGGACCGGGGAGCTGTTTTTT
. . TRBJ1-4 TRBV14 CASSQELGVGEKLFF TGTGCCAGCAGCCAAGAATTGGGAGTAGGCGAAAAACTGTTTTTT
. . TRBJ2-7 TRBV5-1 CASKWKQAGDYEQYF TGCGCCAGCAAATGGAAGCAGGCAGGCGACTACGAGCAGTACTTC
. TRBD2 TRBJ2-5 TRBV20-1 CSAMGGGETQYF TGCAGTGCCATGGGCGGGGGAGAGACCCAGTACTTC
few . TRBJ2-5 TRBV6-1 CASSDLRGSETQYF TGTGCCAGCAGTGACCTAAGGGGTTCTGAGACCCAGTACTTC
. TRBD2 TRBJ2-2 TRBV27 CASSLRASGVNTGELFF TGTGCCAGCAGTTTACGGGCTAGCGGGGTGAACACCGGGGAGCTGTTTTTT
few . TRBJ1-2 TRBV4-1 CASSQAALGYGYTF TGCGCCAGCAGCCAAGCGGCCCTTGGCTATGGCTACACCTTC
. . TRBJ2-3 TRBV6-2/TRBV6-3 CASSYPRSLVQNTQYF TGTGCCAGCAGTTACCCGAGGTCTTTGGTTCAGAATACGCAGTATTTT
many . TRBJ1-6 TRBV12-3/TRBV12-4 CASSFGGPRSPLHF TGTGCCAGCAGTTTCGGAGGTCCCCGCTCACCCCTCCACTTT
. TRBD1 TRBJ1-6 TRBV4-2 CASSQDFRGPDNSPLHF TGTGCCAGCAGCCAAGATTTCAGGGGGCCAGATAATTCACCCCTCCACTTT
few TRBD2 TRBJ2-1 TRBV9 CASSASTSGSIKFF TGTGCCAGCAGCGCGTCGACTAGCGGGTCCATAAAGTTCTTC
. . TRBJ2-7 TRBV6-2/TRBV6-3 CASSYLSGHLSYEQYF TGTGCCAGCAGTTACTTAAGCGGCCACCTCTCCTACGAGCAGTACTTC
. . TRBJ1-4 TRBV7-9 CASSLGLSLNEKLFF TGTGCCAGCAGCTTAGGATTAAGCCTCAATGAAAAACTGTTTTTT
few . TRBJ1-4 TRBV29-1 CSGREGNEKLFF TGCAGCGGAAGGGAAGGGAACGAAAAACTGTTTTTT
. . TRBJ2-1 TRBV11-2 CASSQGRTYNEQFF TGTGCCAGCAGCCAGGGGAGAACCTACAATGAGCAGTTCTTC
many TRBD1 TRBJ1-2 TRBV12-3/TRBV12-4 CASKKGGTGWNGYTF TGTGCCAGCAAAAAGGGGGGGACAGGGTGGAATGGCTACACCTTC
many . TRBJ2-2 TRBV5-1 CASSLPGELFF TGCGCCAGCAGCTTGCCCGGGGAGCTGTTTTTT
. . TRBJ2-2 TRBV20-1 CSARVVNTGELFF TGCAGTGCTAGGGTAGTAAACACCGGGGAGCTGTTTTTT
. TRBD1 TRBJ1-5 TRBV30 CAWQSQGRNQPQHF TGTGCCTGGCAGTCACAGGGGCGTAATCAGCCCCAGCATTTT
many . TRBJ1-1 TRBV7-6 CASSLGRVNTEAFF TGTGCCAGCAGCTTAGGCAGGGTGAACACTGAAGCTTTCTTT
few TRBD1 TRBJ1-1 TRBV6-5 CASSYGQGWNTEAFF TGTGCCAGCAGTTACGGACAGGGGTGGAACACTGAAGCTTTCTTT
. TRBD1 TRBJ1-2 TRBV3-1 CASSHSDRGSGGYTF TGTGCCAGCAGCCACTCCGACAGGGGCAGTGGGGGCTACACCTTC
. . TRBJ1-1 TRBV20-1 CSARGGIGLNTEAFF TGCAGTGCTAGGGGGGGGATTGGGCTGAACACTGAAGCTTTCTTT
. . TRBJ1-1 TRBV15 CGSRLGANTEAFF TGTGGCTCTCGACTTGGGGCGAACACTGAAGCTTTCTTT
. . TRBJ2-5 TRBV13 CASSGRMEGRREETQYF TGTGCCAGCAGCGGACGGATGGAGGGCAGGCGGGAAGAGACCCAGTACTTC
. . TRBJ1-6 TRBV5-1 CASSLDQGRKSPLHF TGCGCCAGCAGCTTGGATCAGGGTCGAAAATCACCCCTCCACTTT
. . TRBJ2-2 TRBV5-1 CASSYNRADTGELFF TGCGCCAGCAGCTATAACAGGGCGGACACCGGGGAGCTGTTTTTT
many . TRBJ2-2 TRBV9 CASKGDSNTGELFF TGTGCCAGCAAAGGGGACTCCAACACCGGGGAGCTGTTTTTT
many . TRBJ1-2 TRBV12-3/TRBV12-4 CASTVGGYGYTF TGTGCCAGCACCGTGGGGGGTTATGGCTACACCTTC
. TRBD1 TRBJ1-2 TRBV29-1 CSVGTGDNYGYTF TGCAGCGTTGGGACAGGAGATAACTATGGCTACACCTTC
. TRBD1 TRBJ1-1 TRBV20-1 CSAPGQGGTEAFF TGCAGTGCCCCAGGACAGGGTGGCACTGAAGCTTTCTTT
few . TRBJ1-2 TRBV7-3 CASRNPGTHPNYGYTF TGTGCCAGCAGGAACCCGGGGACACACCCTAACTATGGCTACACCTTC
. TRBD2 TRBJ2-5 TRBV5-1 CASSLAGGDETQYF TGCGCCAGCAGCTTAGCGGGAGGGGACGAGACCCAGTACTTC
few TRBD2 TRBJ2-1 TRBV6-5 CASSTAGTSGNNEQFF TGTGCCAGCAGTACTGCCGGGACTAGCGGTAACAATGAGCAGTTCTTC
few . TRBJ2-3 TRBV7-8 CASSLESGTQYF TGTGCCAGCAGCTTAGAATCCGGTACGCAGTATTTT
. TRBD2 TRBJ2-3 TRBV7-3 CASSLKGGGASDTQYF TGTGCCAGCAGCTTAAAGGGCGGGGGGGCGTCAGATACGCAGTATTTT
. . TRBJ2-7 TRBV18 CASGGGGTPGEQYF TGTGCCAGCGGTGGTGGGGGTACCCCTGGCGAGCAGTACTTC
. . TRBJ1-1 TRBV2 CASSVSGRTEAFF TGTGCCAGCAGTGTCTCAGGGCGGACTGAAGCTTTCTTT
. . TRBJ2-5 TRBV20-1 CSASLADETQYF TGCAGTGCGTCGCTCGCCGACGAGACCCAGTACTTC
few TRBD2 TRBJ2-1 TRBV2 CASRDSGGPYNEQFF TGTGCCAGCAGGGATAGCGGGGGCCCCTACAATGAGCAGTTCTTC